One sample yielded the 18 T cell receptor beta chains listed below, sequenced in a study of cytomegalovirus exposure and HLA in healthy donors. Produced via immunoSEQ multiplex PCR; TCRdb's table is partial and in-frame only. The sample gives roughly 150,000 clones, approximately 86% of which show up once; approximately 2.1% is in the top ten. Sequencing input: PBMCs. The source of these receptors is a woman between 18 and 30 years old in good health and CMV-seronegative.

The chain couples TRBV18 to TRBJ2-1, with unresolved D. Trimming shortened V by 3 bases and J by 6 bases, and 9 bases separated the two germline ends. The germline V gene has CDR1 KGHSH and CDR2 LQKENI. The CDR3 runs to 13 residues. The CDR3 loop is CASSPSGANEQFF. The CDR3 DNA is TGTGCCAGCTCACCCTCCGGAGCCAATGAGCAGTTCTTC.

The CDR3 is CATSIWTGSGPEAFF. Written as DNA, the CDR3 is TGTGCCACCTCTATATGGACAGGTTCTGGTCCTGAAGCTTTCTTT. The chain couples TRBV10-3 to TRBJ1-1, with 7 nucleotides matching TRBD1. V gave up 10 bases and J gave up 6 bases; unmatched junction bases: 17. CDR3 length: 15 residues. CDR1 is ENHRY, CDR2 SYGVKD, per germline.

This clone was counted between two and nine times. The chain employs TRBV7-9 and TRBJ2-7; the match to TRBD1 covers 9 bases. Unmatched junction bases numbered 10, after V lost 3 bases and J lost 7 bases. This CDR3 region has 15 residues. Germline V gene lookup returns CDR1 SEHNR and CDR2 FQNEAQ (reference sequence). The CDR3 here is CASSFPGQGRREQYF. The CDR3 region has the DNA TGTGCCAGCAGCTTCCCCGGACAGGGGCGCCGGGAGCAGTACTTC.

V gene TRBV27 combines with J gene TRBJ1-5; D is uncertain. V was clipped by 0 bases and J by 3 bases, with 12 bases between them. Germline V CDR1 and CDR2: MNHEY, SMNVEV (reference sequence). This CDR3 has 16 amino acids. This chain's CDR3 is CASSLSYRGSNQPQHF. CDR3 nucleotide sequence: TGTGCCAGCAGTTTATCGTATCGGGGTTCCAATCAGCCCCAGCATTTT.

A few counts support this clone. The genes are TRBV30 and TRBJ1-2; a possible D gene is TRBD1 (5 bases). V lost 3 bases and J 1 base, leaving 6 bases between the germline ends. Germline CDR1 is GTSNPN and CDR2 is SVGIG (reference sequence). This CDR3 region has 12 residues. The CDR3 DNA reads as TGTGCCTGGAGCCAGGGTAACTATGGCTACACCTTC. This sequence encodes CAWSQGNYGYTF. Full variable domain (outside the CDR3, taken from reference TRBV30 and TRBJ1-2): SQTIHQWPATLVQPVGSPLSLECTVEGTSNPNLYWYRQAAGRGLQLLFYSVGIGQISSEVPQNLSASRPQDRQFILSSKKLLLSDSGFYLCAWSQGNYGYTFGSGTRLTVV.

J is TRBJ1-2 and V is TRBV18; the D is unclear. Between the trimmed V and J ends, which lost 6 bases and 0 bases, there was a span of 23 bases. Germline assignment: CDR1 KGHSH and CDR2 LQKENI. This CDR3 is 18 amino acids long. The CDR3 here is CASSLFSPHSSTNYGYTF. CDR3 sequence (DNA): TGTGCCAGCTCCCTTTTCTCGCCCCACTCATCCACTAACTATGGCTACACCTTC.

The chain links TRBV2 to TRBJ1-2; the match to TRBD1 covers 9 bases. The CDR3 has 15 residues. Germline values: CDR1 SNHLY, CDR2 FYNNEI. The V and J ends lost 2 bases and 5 bases, in that order; junction bases with no gene match: 6. In DNA, the CDR3 is TGTGCCAGCAGTGAATGGGGGACAGGGAGTTATGGCTACACCTTC. The encoded protein is CASSEWGTGSYGYTF.

This clone was seen only a few times. V gene TRBV6-1 combines with J gene TRBJ1-5, with 7 nucleotides matching TRBD1. The V gene's germline CDR1 is MNHNS and CDR2 SASEGT. Germline trimming cut 6 bases from V and 3 bases from J; bases unmatched to any gene: 5. This CDR3 spans 14 amino acids. The CDR3 here is CASSLGGPNQPQHF. For the CDR3, the DNA is TGTGCCAGCAGCCTAGGGGGCCCCAATCAGCCCCAGCATTTT.

The chain employs TRBV27 and TRBJ1-5, with TRBD1 matching over 8 bases. Germline loops: CDR1 MNHEY, CDR2 SMNVEV (reference sequence). V lost 5 bases and J lost 8; bases outside the gene matches: 2. The CDR3 sequence is 12 residues long. The CDR3 region is CASSQGAEPQHF. The CDR3 bases are TGTGCCAGCAGTCAGGGGGCAGAGCCCCAGCATTTT.

This clone came up many times. The chain joins TRBV19 to TRBJ2-5; 7 bases align to TRBD2. The CDR3 contains 14 residues. Germline-derived CDR1 and CDR2 are LNHDA and SQIVND (reference sequence). The trim removed 4 bases at V and 5 bases at J, leaving 7 bases unmatched. The CDR3 is CASSTPGLWETQYF. CDR3 sequence (DNA): TGTGCCAGTAGTACCCCGGGACTATGGGAGACCCAGTACTTC.

V usage is TRBV5-1 and J usage is TRBJ1-1; 7 bases match TRBD1. The CDR3 covers 18 residues. Looked up from germline, CDR1 is SGHRS and CDR2 is YFSETQ. J lost 1 base, V lost 0 bases, and 12 bases had no gene match. CDR3 sequence: CASSLALGQSYSNTEAFF. The CDR3 DNA is TGCGCCAGCAGCTTGGCTCTGGGACAGAGTTATTCGAACACTGAAGCTTTCTTT.

This chain joins TRBV30 and TRBJ2-7; D uncertain. Trimming took 1 base from V and 3 from J, leaving 10 bases between them. Looked up from germline, CDR1 is GTSNPN and CDR2 is SVGIG (reference sequence). CDR3 size: 13 residues. The CDR3 DNA sequence: TGTGCCTGGAGTGGCCTAGTAGTCTACGAGCAGTACTTC. Translation gives CAWSGLVVYEQYF.

The rearrangement joins TRBV9 to TRBJ2-5, with TRBD2 matching over 10 bases. Germline lookup yields CDR1 SGDLS and CDR2 YYNGEE. The length of the CDR3 is 14 residues. V shed 4 bases and J 7 bases; nucleotides not matched to a gene: 7. The CDR3 here is CASSPVAGGATQYF. CDR3 nucleotide sequence: TGTGCCAGCAGCCCCGTAGCGGGGGGAGCGACCCAGTACTTC. The full variable domain, its missing parts supplied by reference TRBV9 and TRBJ2-5, is DSGVTQTPKHLITATGQRVTLRCSPRSGDLSVYWYQQSLDQGLQFLIQYYNGEERAKGNILERFSAQQFPDLHSELNLSSLELGDSALYFCASSPVAGGATQYFGPGTRLLVL.

This clone was counted between two and nine times. In nucleotides, the CDR3 is TGTGCCAGCAGCTTGGTGCTAGCGGGGGGAGATACGCAGTATTTT. Translation gives CASSLVLAGGDTQYF. The chain joins TRBV5-6 to TRBJ2-3; 11 bases are shared with TRBD2. With V trimmed by 0 bases and J by 5 bases, 2 bases remained unmatched. CDR1 and CDR2 (germline): SGHDT, YYEEEE. This CDR3 comprises 15 residues.

J is TRBJ2-1 and V is TRBV29-1; TRBD2 matches 10 bases. The CDR3 consists of 16 residues. V lost 0 bases to trimming and J lost 3 bases; unmatched junction nucleotides: 5. The V gene's germline CDR1 is SQVTM and CDR2 ANQGSEA. The CDR3 is CSVEDPSGRIYNEQFF. The CDR3 DNA follows: TGCAGCGTTGAAGACCCTAGCGGGAGAATCTACAATGAGCAGTTCTTC.

This rearrangement joins TRBV27 to TRBJ2-7, with D possibly being TRBD2 (6 bases). The germline V gene has CDR1 MNHEY and CDR2 SMNVEV (reference sequence). This CDR3 is built from 13 residues. The V end lost 8 bases, the J end lost 1 base, and 12 bases lay between the germline ends. Here the CDR3 reads CASGRSASYEQYF. In nucleotides, the CDR3 is TGTGCCAGCGGGAGGTCAGCTTCCTACGAGCAGTACTTC.

The rearrangement links TRBV5-1 to TRBJ2-1, with D unresolved. Germline V gene lookup returns CDR1 SGHRS and CDR2 YFSETQ. The V gene lost 1 base and the J gene lost 5 bases, with 16 bases spanning the gap. The CDR3 spans 16 residues. Written as DNA, the CDR3 is TGCGCCAGCAGCTTGCTCCCTCGTCCCGCTAACAATGAGCAGTTCTTC. Translated: CASSLLPRPANNEQFF.

The CDR3 loop is CASSFYPVSNQPQHF. Written as DNA, the CDR3 is TGTGCCAGCAGTTTTTACCCAGTTAGCAATCAGCCCCAGCATTTT. The J gene is TRBJ1-5, the V gene TRBV27; D remains unclear. The V end was cut by 3 bases, the J end by 0 bases, with 9 bases between. The CDR3 consists of 15 residues. The germline gives CDR1 MNHEY, CDR2 SMNVEV (reference sequence).